Detailed here is one T cell receptor (beta chain). What it recognizes is unknown. Germline CDR1 MNHEY, CDR2 SVGAGI. Trimming pared 7 bases from V and 4 bases from J, leaving 19 bases between. The CDR3 contains 15 residues. The entry originates in a study of T cell repertoires in cytomegalovirus infection. Study-wide background: It was the public TCR beta signatures that indicated both CMV infection and matching HLA type. Study findings and constraints: Clonotype analysis showed dominance of the ex vivo response by HLA-C-restricted CMV-specific TCR beta clonotypes. Cumulative public TCR beta family frequency identified CMV carriers with the relevant HLA.

TCRdb processed the reads anew with MiXCR; each CDR3 protein has one entry. The profile shows 57,000 or so distinct CDR3 sequences, 25% to 40% of them singletons. The sequencing input was PBMCs, sequenced either directly or after in vitro stimulation (not recorded which). V gene TRBV6-5 combines with J gene TRBJ1-1; D perhaps matches TRBD1 (6 bases). This TCR derives from a human donor in good health (CMV status not recorded). Some clones in this sample may be carry-over from other donors' samples. Here the CDR3 reads CASTPTGGGSTEAFF. The CDR3 DNA is TGTGCCAGCACCCCGACAGGTGGGGGGAGCACTGAAGCTTTCTTT.